This T cell receptor (beta chain) is from a study of blood T cell repertoires in COVID-19. Study details: The cDNA or gDNA used as material had been derived from T cells, B-cell-depleted T cells, or PBMCs.

Original data processing: Reference gene primer amplification in the assay estimated nucleated cell counts. Some clones are missing from TCRdb's copy, which holds only in-frame ones; the method was immunoSEQ multiplex PCR. V and J calls and clone size are given by that table; D and trimming were obtained from the DNA. The sample lists roughly 260,000 clones; 70% to 90% were seen once. Each participant's cohort was designated according to participant-reported clinical history. Two negative PCRs, clearance, or symptom resolution had been documented for recovered Cohort 3 donors. The sample holds one count of this clone. CDR1 SGDLS and CDR2 YYNGEE come from the germline V gene. The length of the CDR3 is 15 residues. V was pared by 3 bases and J by 8 bases, with 6 bases of the junction left unmatched.

The source is a woman aged 45-65 years who had recovered from COVID-19. The chain couples TRBV9 to TRBJ1-6; 9 bases map to TRBD1. The source material was PBMCs or T cells enriched from blood (not recorded which). The CDR3 is CASSGGQGLDSPLHF. The CDR3 bases are TGTGCCAGCAGCGGAGGACAGGGGCTGGATTCACCCCTCCACTTT.